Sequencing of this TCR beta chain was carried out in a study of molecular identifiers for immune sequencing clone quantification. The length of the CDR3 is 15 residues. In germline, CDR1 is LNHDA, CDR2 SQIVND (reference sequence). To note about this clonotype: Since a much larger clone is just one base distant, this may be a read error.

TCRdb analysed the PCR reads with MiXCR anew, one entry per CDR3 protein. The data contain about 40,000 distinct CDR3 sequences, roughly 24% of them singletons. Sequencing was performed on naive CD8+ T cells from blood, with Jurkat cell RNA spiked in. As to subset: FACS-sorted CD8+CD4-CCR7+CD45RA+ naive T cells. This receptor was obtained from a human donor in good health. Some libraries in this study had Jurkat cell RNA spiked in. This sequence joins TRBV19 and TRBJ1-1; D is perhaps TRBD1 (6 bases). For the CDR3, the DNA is TGTGCCAGTGGTATAGTTCCGGGGGCGTACACTGAAGCTTTCTTT. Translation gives CASGIVPGAYTEAFF.